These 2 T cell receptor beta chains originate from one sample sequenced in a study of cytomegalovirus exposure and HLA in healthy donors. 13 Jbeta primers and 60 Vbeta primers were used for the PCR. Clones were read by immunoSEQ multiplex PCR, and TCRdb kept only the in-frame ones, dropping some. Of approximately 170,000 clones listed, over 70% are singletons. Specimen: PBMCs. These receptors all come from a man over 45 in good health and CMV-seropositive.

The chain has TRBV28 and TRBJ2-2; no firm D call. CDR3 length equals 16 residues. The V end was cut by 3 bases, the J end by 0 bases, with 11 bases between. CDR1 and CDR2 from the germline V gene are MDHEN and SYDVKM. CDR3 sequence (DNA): TGTGCCAGCAGTTTTCTTAACCTAACGAACACCGGGGAGCTGTTTTTT. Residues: CASSFLNLTNTGELFF.

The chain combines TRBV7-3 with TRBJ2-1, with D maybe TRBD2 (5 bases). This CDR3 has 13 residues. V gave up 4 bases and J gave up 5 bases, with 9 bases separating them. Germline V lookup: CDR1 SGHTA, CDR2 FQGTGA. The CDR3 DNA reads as TGTGCCAGCAGCTCCGGGATTAACAATGAGCAGTTCTTC. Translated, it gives CASSSGINNEQFF.